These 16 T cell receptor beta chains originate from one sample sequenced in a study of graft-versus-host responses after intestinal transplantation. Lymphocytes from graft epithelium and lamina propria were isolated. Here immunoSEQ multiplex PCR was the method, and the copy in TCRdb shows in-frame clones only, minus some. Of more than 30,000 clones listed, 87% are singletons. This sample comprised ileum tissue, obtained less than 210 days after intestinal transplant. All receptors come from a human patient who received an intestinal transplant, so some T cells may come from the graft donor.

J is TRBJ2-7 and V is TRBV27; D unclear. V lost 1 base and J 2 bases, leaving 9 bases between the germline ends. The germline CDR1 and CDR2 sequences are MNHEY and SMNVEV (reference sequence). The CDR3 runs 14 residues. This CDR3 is CASSLYGEAYEQYF. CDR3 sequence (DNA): TGTGCCAGCAGTTTATATGGGGAAGCCTACGAGCAGTACTTC.

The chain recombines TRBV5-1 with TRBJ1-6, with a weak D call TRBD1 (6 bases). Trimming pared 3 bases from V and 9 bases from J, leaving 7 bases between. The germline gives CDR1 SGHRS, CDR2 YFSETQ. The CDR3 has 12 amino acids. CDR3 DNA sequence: TGCGCCAGCAGCTCAGGGGCTTCACCCCTCCACTTT. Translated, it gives CASSSGASPLHF. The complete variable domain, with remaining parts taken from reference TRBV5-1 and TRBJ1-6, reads KAGVTQTPRYLIKTRGQQVTLSCSPISGHRSVSWYQQTPGQGLQFLFEYFSETQRNKGNFPGRFSGRQFSNSRSEMNVSTLELGDSALYLCASSSGASPLHFGNGTRLTVT.

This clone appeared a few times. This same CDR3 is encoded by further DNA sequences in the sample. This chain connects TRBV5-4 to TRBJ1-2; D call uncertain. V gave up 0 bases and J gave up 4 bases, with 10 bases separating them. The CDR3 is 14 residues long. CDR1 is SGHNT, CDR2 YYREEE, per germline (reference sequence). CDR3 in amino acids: CASSLDSGGYGYTF. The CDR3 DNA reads TGTGCCAGCAGCTTGGACAGTGGCGGCTATGGCTACACCTTC.

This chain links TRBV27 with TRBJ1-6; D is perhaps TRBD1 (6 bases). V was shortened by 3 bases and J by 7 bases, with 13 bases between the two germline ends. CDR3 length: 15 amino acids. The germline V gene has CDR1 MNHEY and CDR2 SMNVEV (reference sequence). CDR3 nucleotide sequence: TGTGCCAGCAGTTTCTTCGGGACACCCAATTCACCCCTCCACTTT. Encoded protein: CASSFFGTPNSPLHF.

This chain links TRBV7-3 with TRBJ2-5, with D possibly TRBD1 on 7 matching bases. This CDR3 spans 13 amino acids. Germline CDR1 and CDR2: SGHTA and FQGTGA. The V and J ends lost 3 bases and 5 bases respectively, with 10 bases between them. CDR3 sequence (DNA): TGTGCCAGCAGCTTGGGGGGACAGGAGACCCAGTACTTC. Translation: CASSLGGQETQYF. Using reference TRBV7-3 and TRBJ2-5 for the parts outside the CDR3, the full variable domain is GAGVSQTPSNKVTEKGKYVELRCDPISGHTALYWYRQSLGQGPEFLIYFQGTGAADDSGLPNDRFFAVRPEGSVSTLKIQRTERGDSAVYLCASSLGGQETQYFGPGTRLLVL.

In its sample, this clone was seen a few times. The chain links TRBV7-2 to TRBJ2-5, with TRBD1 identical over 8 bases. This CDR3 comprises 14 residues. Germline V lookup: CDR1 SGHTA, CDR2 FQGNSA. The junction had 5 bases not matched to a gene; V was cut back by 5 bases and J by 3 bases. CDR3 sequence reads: CASSPGQGEETQYF. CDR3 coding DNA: TGTGCCAGCAGCCCCGGACAGGGTGAAGAGACCCAGTACTTC.

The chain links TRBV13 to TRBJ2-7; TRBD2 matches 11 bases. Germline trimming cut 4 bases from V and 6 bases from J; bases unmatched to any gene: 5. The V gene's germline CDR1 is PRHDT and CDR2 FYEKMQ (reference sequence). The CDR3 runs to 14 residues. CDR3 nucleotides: TGTGCCAGCAGCTCCAGACTAGCGGGAAGCGAGCAGTACTTC. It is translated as CASSSRLAGSEQYF.

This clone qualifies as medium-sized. The CDR3 DNA is TGTGCCATCAGTGATGCCGGGACCGAGCAGTACTTC. Translation: CAISDAGTEQYF. V usage is TRBV10-3 and J usage is TRBJ2-7; D may match TRBD1 or TRBD2 (5 bases each). The V gene lost 3 bases and the J gene lost 6 bases, with 9 bases spanning the gap. The germline gives CDR1 ENHRY, CDR2 SYGVKD. The CDR3 runs 12 residues.

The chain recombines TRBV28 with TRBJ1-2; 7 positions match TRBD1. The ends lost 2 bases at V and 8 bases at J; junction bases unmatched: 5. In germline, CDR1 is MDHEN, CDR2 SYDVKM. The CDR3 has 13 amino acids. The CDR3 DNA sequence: TGTGCCAGCAGTTTAAGGGCAGGGGGGGGCTACACCTTC. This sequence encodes CASSLRAGGGYTF.

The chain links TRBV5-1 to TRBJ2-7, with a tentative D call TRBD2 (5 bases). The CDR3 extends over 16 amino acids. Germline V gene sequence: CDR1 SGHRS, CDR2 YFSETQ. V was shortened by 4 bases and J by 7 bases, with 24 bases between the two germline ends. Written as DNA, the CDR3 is TGCGCCAGCAGCCAGACGCCTAGCAGCCCTCCTAGGGAGCAGTACTTC. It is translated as CASSQTPSSPPREQYF. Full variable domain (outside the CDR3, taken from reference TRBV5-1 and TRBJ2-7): KAGVTQTPRYLIKTRGQQVTLSCSPISGHRSVSWYQQTPGQGLQFLFEYFSETQRNKGNFPGRFSGRQFSNSRSEMNVSTLELGDSALYLCASSQTPSSPPREQYFGPGTRLTVT.

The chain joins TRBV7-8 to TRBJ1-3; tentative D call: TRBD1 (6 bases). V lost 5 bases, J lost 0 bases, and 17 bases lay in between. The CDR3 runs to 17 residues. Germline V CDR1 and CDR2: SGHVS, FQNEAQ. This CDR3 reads CASSLRQVANSGNTIYF. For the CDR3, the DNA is TGTGCCAGCAGCCTGAGACAGGTGGCAAACTCTGGAAACACCATATATTTT.

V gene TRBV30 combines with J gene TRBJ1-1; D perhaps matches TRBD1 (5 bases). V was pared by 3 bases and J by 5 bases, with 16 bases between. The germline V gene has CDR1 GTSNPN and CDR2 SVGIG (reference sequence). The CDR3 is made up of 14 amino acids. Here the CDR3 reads CAWSPGDGWTEAFF. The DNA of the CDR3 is TGTGCCTGGAGCCCCGGGGACGGTTGGACTGAAGCTTTCTTT.

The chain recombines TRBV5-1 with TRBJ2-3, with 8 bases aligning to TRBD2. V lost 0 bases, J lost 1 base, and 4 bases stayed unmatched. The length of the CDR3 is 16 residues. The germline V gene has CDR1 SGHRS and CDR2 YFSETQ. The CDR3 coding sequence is TGCGCCAGCAGCTTGGCCCAAGCGGGGGGCACAGATACGCAGTATTTT. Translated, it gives CASSLAQAGGTDTQYF.

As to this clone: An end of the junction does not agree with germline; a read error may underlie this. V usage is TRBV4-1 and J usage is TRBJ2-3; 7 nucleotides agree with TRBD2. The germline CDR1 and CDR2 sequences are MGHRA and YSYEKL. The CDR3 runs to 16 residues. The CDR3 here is CASSQDWGGGTDTQYF. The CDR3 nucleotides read TGTGCCAGCAGCCAAGATTGGGGGGGTGGCACAGATACGCAGTATTTT.

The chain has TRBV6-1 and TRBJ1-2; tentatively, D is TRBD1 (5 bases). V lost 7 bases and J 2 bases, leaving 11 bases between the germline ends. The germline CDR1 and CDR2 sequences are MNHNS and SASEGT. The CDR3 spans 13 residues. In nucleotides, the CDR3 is TGTGCCAGCATCCGGGCAGGGAACTATGGCTACACCTTC. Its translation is CASIRAGNYGYTF.

The CDR3 region is CASTPGGAASYEQYF. CDR3 DNA: TGTGCCAGCACCCCAGGGGGAGCGGCCTCCTACGAGCAGTACTTC. The V call is TRBV7-9, the J call TRBJ2-7; 7 bases agree with TRBD1. CDR1 and CDR2 from the germline V gene are SEHNR and FQNEAQ (reference sequence). The V and J ends lost 7 bases and 0 bases, in that order; junction bases with no gene match: 9. This CDR3 is 15 amino acids long.